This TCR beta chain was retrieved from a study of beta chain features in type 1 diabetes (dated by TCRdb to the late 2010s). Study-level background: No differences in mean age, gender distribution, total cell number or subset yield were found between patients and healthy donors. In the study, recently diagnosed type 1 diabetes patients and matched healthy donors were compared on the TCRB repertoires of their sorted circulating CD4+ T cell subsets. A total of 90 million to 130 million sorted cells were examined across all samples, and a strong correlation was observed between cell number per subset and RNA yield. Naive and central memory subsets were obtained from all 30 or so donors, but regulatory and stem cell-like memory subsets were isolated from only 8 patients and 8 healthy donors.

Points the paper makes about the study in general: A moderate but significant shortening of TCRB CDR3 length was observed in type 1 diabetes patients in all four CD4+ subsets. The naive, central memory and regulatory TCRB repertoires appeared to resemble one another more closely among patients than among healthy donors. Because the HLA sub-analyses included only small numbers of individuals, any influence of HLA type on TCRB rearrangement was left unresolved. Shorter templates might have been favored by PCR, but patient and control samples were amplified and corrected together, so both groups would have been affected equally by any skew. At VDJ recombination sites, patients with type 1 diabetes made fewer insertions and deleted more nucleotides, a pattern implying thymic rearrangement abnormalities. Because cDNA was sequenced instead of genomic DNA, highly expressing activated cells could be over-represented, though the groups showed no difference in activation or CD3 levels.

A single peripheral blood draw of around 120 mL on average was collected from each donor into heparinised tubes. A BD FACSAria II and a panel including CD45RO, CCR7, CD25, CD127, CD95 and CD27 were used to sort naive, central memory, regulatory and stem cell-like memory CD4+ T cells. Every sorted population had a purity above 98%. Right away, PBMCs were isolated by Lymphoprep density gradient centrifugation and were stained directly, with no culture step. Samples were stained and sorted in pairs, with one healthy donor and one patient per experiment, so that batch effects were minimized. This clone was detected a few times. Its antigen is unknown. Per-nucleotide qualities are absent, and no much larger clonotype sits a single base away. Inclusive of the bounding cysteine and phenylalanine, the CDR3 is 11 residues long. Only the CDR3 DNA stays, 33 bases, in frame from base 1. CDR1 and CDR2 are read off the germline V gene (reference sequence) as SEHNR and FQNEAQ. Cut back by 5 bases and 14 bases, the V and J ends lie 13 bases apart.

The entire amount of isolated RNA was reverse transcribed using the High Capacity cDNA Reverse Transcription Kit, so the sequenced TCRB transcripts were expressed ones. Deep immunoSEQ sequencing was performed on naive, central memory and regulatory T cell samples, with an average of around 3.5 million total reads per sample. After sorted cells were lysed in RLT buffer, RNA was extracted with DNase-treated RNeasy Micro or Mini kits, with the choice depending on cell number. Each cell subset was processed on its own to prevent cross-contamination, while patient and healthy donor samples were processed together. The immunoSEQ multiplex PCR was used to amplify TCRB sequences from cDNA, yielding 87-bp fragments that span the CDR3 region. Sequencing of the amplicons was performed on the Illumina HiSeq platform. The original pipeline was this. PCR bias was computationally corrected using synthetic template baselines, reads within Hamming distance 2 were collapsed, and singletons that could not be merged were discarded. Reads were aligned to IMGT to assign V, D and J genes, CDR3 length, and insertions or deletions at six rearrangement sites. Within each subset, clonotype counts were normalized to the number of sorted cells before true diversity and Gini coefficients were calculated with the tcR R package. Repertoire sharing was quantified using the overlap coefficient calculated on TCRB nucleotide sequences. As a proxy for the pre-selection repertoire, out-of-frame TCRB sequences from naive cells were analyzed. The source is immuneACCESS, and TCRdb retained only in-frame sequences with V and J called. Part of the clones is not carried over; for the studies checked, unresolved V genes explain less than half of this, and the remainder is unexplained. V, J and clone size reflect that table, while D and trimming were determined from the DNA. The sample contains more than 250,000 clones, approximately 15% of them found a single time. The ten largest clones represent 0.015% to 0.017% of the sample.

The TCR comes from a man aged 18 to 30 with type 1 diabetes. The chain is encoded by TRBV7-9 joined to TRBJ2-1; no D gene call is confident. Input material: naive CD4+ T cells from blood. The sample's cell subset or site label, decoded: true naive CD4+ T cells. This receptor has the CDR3 CASSPGKVEFF. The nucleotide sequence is TGTGCCAGCAGCCCAGGCAAGGTCGAGTTCTTC.